The entry that follows covers one TCR beta chain sequence. The assay was immunoSEQ multiplex PCR, and TCRdb's table has in-frame clones only and misses some. This sample yields 360,000 or so clones, of which roughly 87% are seen a single time; approximately 3.1% belongs to the top ten. The CDR3 is 13 amino acids. The V gene's germline CDR1 is MNHEY and CDR2 SMNVEV (reference sequence). Between the trimmed V and J ends, which lost 8 bases and 8 bases, there was a span of 18 bases. The data stem from a study of blood T cell repertoires in COVID-19. Clinical history reported by participants formed the basis on which cohorts were assigned.

The chain employs TRBV27 and TRBJ1-2; D is unresolved. The material sequenced was PBMCs or T cells enriched from blood (not recorded which). The TCR originated in a woman aged 25 to 45 who had recovered from COVID-19. The CDR3 sequence: CASGLNGVKGYTF. CDR3 coding DNA: TGTGCCAGCGGTCTAAACGGGGTGAAGGGCTACACCTTC.